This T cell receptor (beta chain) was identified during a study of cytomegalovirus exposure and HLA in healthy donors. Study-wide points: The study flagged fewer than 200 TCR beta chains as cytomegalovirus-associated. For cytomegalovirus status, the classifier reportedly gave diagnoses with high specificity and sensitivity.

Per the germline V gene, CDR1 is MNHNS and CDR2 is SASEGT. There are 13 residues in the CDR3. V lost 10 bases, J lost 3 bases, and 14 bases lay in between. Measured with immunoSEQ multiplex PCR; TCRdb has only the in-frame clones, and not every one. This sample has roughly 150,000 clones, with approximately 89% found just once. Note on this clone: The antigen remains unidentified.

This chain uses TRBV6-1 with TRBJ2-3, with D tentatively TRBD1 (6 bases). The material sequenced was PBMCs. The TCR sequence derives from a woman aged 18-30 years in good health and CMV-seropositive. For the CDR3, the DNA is TGTGCCACCACTAGAGGGGGTACAGATACGCAGTATTTT. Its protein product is CATTRGGTDTQYF.